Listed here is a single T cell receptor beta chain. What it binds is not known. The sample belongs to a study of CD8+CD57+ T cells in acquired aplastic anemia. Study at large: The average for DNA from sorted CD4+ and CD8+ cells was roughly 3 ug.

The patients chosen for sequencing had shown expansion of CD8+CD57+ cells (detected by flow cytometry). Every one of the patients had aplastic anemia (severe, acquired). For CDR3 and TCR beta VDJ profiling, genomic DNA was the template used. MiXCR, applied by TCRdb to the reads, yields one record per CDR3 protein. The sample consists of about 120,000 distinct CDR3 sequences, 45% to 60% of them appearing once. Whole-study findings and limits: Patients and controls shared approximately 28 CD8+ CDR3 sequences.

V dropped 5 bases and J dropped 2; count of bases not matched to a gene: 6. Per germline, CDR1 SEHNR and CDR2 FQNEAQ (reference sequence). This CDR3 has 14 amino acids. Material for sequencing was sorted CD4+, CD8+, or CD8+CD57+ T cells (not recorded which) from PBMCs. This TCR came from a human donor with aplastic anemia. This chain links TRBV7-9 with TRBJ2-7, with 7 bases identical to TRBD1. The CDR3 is CASSPGQHAYEQYF. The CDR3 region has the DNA TGTGCCAGCAGCCCGGGACAGCATGCCTACGAGCAGTACTTC.